This T cell receptor beta chain was captured in a study of blood T cell repertoires in COVID-19. Looking at the study overall: Sites across the United States, Italy and Spain contributed samples from acute and convalescent COVID-19.

This clone has only one observation. The V segment lost 0 bases and the J segment 1 base; nucleotides outside the gene matches: 7. Germline-derived CDR1 and CDR2 are SGDLS and YYNGEE. The CDR3 contains 16 residues. The assay was immunoSEQ multiplex PCR, and TCRdb's table has in-frame clones only and misses some. This sample has about 160,000 clones, with 80% to 85% found just once. The clonotype comes from a woman aged 80 or over with active or convalescent COVID-19. Sequenced: peripheral blood. This chain connects TRBV9 to TRBJ2-7, with 7 bases lining up with TRBD1. The DNA of the CDR3 is TGTGCCAGCAGCGTAGAGGGGACAGATTTTTCCTACGAGCAGTACTTC. Amino acid sequence: CASSVEGTDFSYEQYF.